These 10 T cell receptor beta chains came from one sample sequenced in a study of CD8+ T cells in alopecia areata (dated by TCRdb to 2016 to 2019). In the paper's terms, the time point label means: less than five weeks on oral tofacitinib. The treatment or condition label of this sample denotes: oral pan-JAK inhibitor, 5-10 mg twice daily. Receptors were amplified or captured by the immunoSEQ multiplex PCR assay. RNA was extracted from all samples and reverse transcribed into cDNA, which served as template for TCR sequencing. The clones in this table, taken by TCRdb from immuneACCESS, are in-frame only. Not every clone is retained; where verified, under half of the shortfall comes from an unresolved V gene, and the cause of the rest is unknown. The sample table lists about 150,000 clones, about two thirds of them with a count of one. The top ten hold approximately 0.91% of the sample. Sequencing used CD4+ T cells sorted from blood, obtained at week 4, from a patient treated with tofacitinib. The receptors were gathered from a human donor with alopecia areata.

The chain combines TRBV5-6 with TRBJ2-1; D might be TRBD2 (5 bases). V was pared by 4 bases and J by 7 bases, with 9 bases between. CDR1 is SGHDT and CDR2 is YYEEEE in the germline V gene. The CDR3 consists of 12 residues. CDR3 sequence reads: CASSATRNEQFF. CDR3 sequence (DNA): TGTGCCAGCAGCGCCACTAGGAATGAGCAGTTCTTC.

About this clone itself: Other DNA sequences within the sample encode an identical CDR3. J is TRBJ2-3 and V is TRBV29-1; possibly TRBD1 for D (6 bases). Trimming cost V 3 bases and J 1 base, with 8 bases left between them. Germline V gene sequence: CDR1 SQVTM, CDR2 ANQGSEA. This CDR3 spans 13 amino acids. The CDR3: CSVDAGGTDTQYF. CDR3 DNA sequence: TGCAGCGTTGATGCAGGGGGCACAGATACGCAGTATTTT.

This clone turned up a few times. V is TRBV4-1 and J is TRBJ1-3; 11 bases agree with TRBD1. This CDR3 has 20 amino acids. V lost 3 bases to trimming and J lost 2 bases; unmatched junction nucleotides: 15. In germline, CDR1 is MGHRA, CDR2 YSYEKL. DNA for the CDR3: TGCGCCAGCAGCCACACCGAAGGGACAGGGGGAGCCAAGGCTGGAAACACCATATATTTT. Protein sequence: CASSHTEGTGGAKAGNTIYF.

V gene TRBV7-2 combines with J gene TRBJ1-2, with D unclear. With 5 bases removed from V and 8 bases from J, the gap between germline ends came to 18 bases. CDR3 length: 14 residues. Germline CDR1 reads SGHTA; CDR2 reads FQGNSA. The CDR3, as DNA: TGTGCCAGCAGCCTAGGCGGGTTCAGCCCCGGCTACACCTTC. Its translation is CASSLGGFSPGYTF.

Note on this clone: Other DNA sequences from this sample encode an identical CDR3 as well. V is TRBV29-1 and J is TRBJ1-2; perhaps TRBD1 as D (5 bases). The CDR3 covers 12 residues. Germline CDR1 SQVTM, CDR2 ANQGSEA. The germline V and J ends were trimmed by 4 bases and 2 bases, with 8 bases remaining between them. CDR3 sequence (DNA): TGCAGCGTTGGGGGCAGCAACTATGGCTACACCTTC. It translates to CSVGGSNYGYTF. The full variable domain, completed using reference TRBV29-1 and TRBJ1-2, is SAVISQKPSRDICQRGTSLTIQCQVDSQVTMMFWYRQQPGQSLTLIATANQGSEATYESGFVIDKFPISRPNLTFSTLTVSNMSPEDSSIYLCSVGGSNYGYTFGSGTRLTVV.

The V and J genes are TRBV11-2 and TRBJ2-3, with D perhaps TRBD2 (6 bases). The CDR3 is made up of 15 amino acids. Germline assignment: CDR1 SGHAT and CDR2 FQNNGV. Trimming cost V 5 bases and J 2 bases, with 14 bases left between them. The CDR3 is CASSPFGGVTDTQYF. The CDR3 nucleotides are TGTGCCAGCAGCCCATTCGGGGGTGTCACAGATACGCAGTATTTT.

This clone has a handful of counts. The V and J genes are TRBV29-1 and TRBJ2-1, with a possible D match to TRBD1 (7 bases). Germline lookup yields CDR1 SQVTM and CDR2 ANQGSEA. This CDR3 comprises 13 residues. The ends were cut back, 6 bases at V and 7 bases at J, with 16 bases in the middle. The CDR3 region has the DNA TGCAGCGTGGCAGACAGGGACTGGAATGAGCAGTTCTTC. Its translation is CSVADRDWNEQFF.

The chain carries TRBV4-1 and TRBJ1-2; D unclear. This CDR3 region has 13 residues. CDR1 and CDR2 from the germline V gene are MGHRA and YSYEKL. With 4 bases removed from V and 0 bases from J, the gap between germline ends came to 6 bases. This CDR3 reads CASSLAANYGYTF. For the CDR3, the DNA is TGCGCCAGCAGCCTAGCAGCTAACTATGGCTACACCTTC.

The J gene is TRBJ1-5, the V gene TRBV27; D unclear. Germline V lookup: CDR1 MNHEY, CDR2 SMNVEV (reference sequence). The V end lost 5 bases, the J end lost 6 bases, and 11 bases lay between the germline ends. CDR3 length: 13 residues. CDR3 sequence (DNA): TGTGCCAGCAGTGTAGGAGATCGTCAGCCCCAGCATTTT. Translation: CASSVGDRQPQHF.

The rearrangement links TRBV30 to TRBJ1-1; 7 nucleotides agree with TRBD1. The CDR3 contains 14 residues. CDR1 is GTSNPN and CDR2 is SVGIG in the germline V gene (reference sequence). V shed 3 bases, J shed 1 base, and the junction held 5 bases outside the gene matches. CDR3 nucleotide sequence: TGTGCCTGGAGGATTGACAGGGCGAACACTGAAGCTTTCTTT. It specifies CAWRIDRANTEAFF.